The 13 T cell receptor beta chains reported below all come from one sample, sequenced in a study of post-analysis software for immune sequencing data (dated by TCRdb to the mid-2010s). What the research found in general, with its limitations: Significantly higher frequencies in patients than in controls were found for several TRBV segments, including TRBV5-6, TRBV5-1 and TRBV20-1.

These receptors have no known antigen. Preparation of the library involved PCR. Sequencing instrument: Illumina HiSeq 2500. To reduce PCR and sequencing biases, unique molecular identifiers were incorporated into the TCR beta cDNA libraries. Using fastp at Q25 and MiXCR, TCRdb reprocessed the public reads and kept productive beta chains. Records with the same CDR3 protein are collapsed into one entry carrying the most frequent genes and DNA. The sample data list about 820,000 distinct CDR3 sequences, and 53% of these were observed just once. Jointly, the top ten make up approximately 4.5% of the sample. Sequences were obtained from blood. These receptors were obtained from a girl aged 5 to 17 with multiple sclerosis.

CDR3 DNA: TGCAGTGTCAGCCCAGCGGACTACGAGCAGTACTTC. It specifies CSVSPADYEQYF. This chain connects TRBV20-1 to TRBJ2-7; the D gene is possibly TRBD2 (5 bases). Between the trimmed V and J ends, which lost 7 bases and 3 bases, there was a span of 13 bases. Germline V gene data show CDR1 as DFQATT and CDR2 as SNEGSKA (reference sequence). This CDR3 region has 12 residues.

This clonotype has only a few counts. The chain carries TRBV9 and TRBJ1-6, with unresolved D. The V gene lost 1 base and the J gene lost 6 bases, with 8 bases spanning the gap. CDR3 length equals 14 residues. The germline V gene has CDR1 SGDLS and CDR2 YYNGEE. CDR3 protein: CASSVLVANSPLHF. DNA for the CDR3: TGTGCCAGCAGCGTATTAGTTGCTAATTCACCCCTCCACTTT. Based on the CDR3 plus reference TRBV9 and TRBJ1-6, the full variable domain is DSGVTQTPKHLITATGQRVTLRCSPRSGDLSVYWYQQSLDQGLQFLIQYYNGEERAKGNILERFSAQQFPDLHSELNLSSLELGDSALYFCASSVLVANSPLHFGNGTRLTVT.

The DNA for the CDR3 is TGTGCCAGCAGACAGATCACAGGGGGAGATGGCTACACCTTC. Translating gives CASRQITGGDGYTF. The chain carries TRBV6-5 and TRBJ1-2; 8 bases align to TRBD1. Germline V gene sequence: CDR1 MNHEY, CDR2 SVGAGI. The CDR3 is made up of 14 amino acids. J was trimmed by 6 bases and V by 6 bases; bases with no gene match: 9.

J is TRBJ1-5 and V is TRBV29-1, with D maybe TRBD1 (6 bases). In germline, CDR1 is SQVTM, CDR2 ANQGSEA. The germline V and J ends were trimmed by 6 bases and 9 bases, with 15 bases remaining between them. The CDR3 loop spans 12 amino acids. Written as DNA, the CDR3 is TGCAGCGTAAAAGCAGGGGACGGGCCCCAGCATTTT. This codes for CSVKAGDGPQHF.

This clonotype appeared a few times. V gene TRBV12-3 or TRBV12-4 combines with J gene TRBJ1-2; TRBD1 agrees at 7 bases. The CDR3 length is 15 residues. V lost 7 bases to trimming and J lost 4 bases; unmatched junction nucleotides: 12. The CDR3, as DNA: TGTGCCAGCACCCCGACAGGGCGGGGGAGCTATGGCTACACCTTC. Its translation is CASTPTGRGSYGYTF.

This CDR3 reads CAWKYSNTEAFF. The CDR3 DNA reads TGTGCCTGGAAGTACAGCAACACTGAAGCTTTCTTT. This chain links TRBV30 with TRBJ1-1, with D unclear. The CDR3 runs to 12 residues. Trimming shortened V by 4 bases and J by 2 bases, and 8 bases separated the two germline ends. Germline lookup yields CDR1 GTSNPN and CDR2 SVGIG (reference sequence).

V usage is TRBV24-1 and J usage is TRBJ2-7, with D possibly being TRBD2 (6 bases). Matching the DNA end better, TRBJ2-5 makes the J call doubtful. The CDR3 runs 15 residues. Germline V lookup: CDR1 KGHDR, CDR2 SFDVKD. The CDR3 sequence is CATSATGSEGETQYF. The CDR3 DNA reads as TGTGCCACCAGTGCTACCGGTTCGGAGGGCGAGACCCAGTACTTC.

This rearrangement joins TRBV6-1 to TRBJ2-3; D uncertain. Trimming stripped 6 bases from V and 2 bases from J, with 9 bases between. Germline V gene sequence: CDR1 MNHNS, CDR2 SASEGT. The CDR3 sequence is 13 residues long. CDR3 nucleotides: TGTGCCAGCAGCGATTTTTACACAGATACGCAGTATTTT. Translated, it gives CASSDFYTDTQYF.

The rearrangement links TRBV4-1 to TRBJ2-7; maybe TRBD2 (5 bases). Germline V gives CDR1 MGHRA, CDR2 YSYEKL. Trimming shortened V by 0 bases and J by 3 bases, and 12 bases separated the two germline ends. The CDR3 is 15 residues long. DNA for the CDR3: TGCGCCAGCAGCCAAGAGGTCGGGGTCCTCTACGAGCAGTACTTC. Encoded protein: CASSQEVGVLYEQYF.

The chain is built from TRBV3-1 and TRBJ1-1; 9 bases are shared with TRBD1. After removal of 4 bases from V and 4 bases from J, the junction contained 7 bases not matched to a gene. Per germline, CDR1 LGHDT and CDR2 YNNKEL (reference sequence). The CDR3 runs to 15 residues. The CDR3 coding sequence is TGTGCCAGCAGCCCCGACAGGGGGTGGACCACTGAAGCTTTCTTT. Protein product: CASSPDRGWTTEAFF.

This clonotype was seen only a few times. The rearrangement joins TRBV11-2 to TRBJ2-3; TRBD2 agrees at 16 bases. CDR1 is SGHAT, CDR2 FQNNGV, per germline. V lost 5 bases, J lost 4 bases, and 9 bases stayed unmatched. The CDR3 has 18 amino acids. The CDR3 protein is CASSPGTSGRAMADTQYF. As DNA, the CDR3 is TGTGCCAGCAGCCCCGGGACTAGCGGGAGGGCCATGGCAGATACGCAGTATTTT. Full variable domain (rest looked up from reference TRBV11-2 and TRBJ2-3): EAGVAQSPRYKIIEKRQSVAFWCNPISGHATLYWYQQILGQGPKLLIQFQNNGVVDDSQLPKDRFSAERLKGVDSTLKIQPAKLEDSAVYLCASSPGTSGRAMADTQYFGPGTRLTVL.

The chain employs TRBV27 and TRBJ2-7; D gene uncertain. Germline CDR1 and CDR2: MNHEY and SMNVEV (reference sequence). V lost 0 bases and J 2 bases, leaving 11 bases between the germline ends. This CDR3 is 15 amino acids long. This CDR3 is CASSLSGPSPYEQYF. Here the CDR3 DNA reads TGTGCCAGCAGTTTATCCGGACCTTCCCCCTACGAGCAGTACTTC.

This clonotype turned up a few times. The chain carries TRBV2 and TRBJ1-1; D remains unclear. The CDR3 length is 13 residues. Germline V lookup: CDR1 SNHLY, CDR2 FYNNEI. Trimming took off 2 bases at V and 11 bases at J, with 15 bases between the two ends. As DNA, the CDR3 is TGTGCCAGCAGTGAACTAAGGTCGAGGGAGGCTTTCTTT. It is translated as CASSELRSREAFF.